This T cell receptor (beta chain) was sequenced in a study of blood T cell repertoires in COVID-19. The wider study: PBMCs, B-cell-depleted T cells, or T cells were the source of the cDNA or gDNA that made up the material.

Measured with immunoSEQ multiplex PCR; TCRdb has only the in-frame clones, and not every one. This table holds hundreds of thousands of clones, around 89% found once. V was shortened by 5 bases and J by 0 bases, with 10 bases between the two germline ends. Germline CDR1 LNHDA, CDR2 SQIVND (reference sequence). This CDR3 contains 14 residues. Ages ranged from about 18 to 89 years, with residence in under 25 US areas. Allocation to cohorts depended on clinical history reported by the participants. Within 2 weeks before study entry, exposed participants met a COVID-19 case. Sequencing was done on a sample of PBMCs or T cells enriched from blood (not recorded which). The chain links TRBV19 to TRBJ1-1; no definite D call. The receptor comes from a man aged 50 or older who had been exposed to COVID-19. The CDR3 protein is CASSWAAMNTEAFF. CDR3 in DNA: TGTGCCAGTAGTTGGGCAGCCATGAACACTGAAGCTTTCTTT.